These T cell receptor beta chains were read from a single sample in a study of T-cell memory formation after mild COVID-19. TCRdb re-called the 5' RACE reads with MiXCR, one entry per CDR3 protein. The table records hundreds of thousands of distinct CDR3 sequences, about an eighth of them present only once. Input material: PBMCs or a T cell subset sorted from them (not recorded which). The receptors originated from a man aged 18 to 29 who had mild COVID-19 (a few samples of this study predate the infection). Cell type and time point are not known. The CDR3 runs from the conserved cysteine through the conserved F or W. The D gene is left open where the match is weak. Clone size is not always given. Where it is, it says once, few, many or a class for expanded clones.

. | few | TRBJ1-1 | TRBV12-3/TRBV12-4 | CASSLNPAGAFF | TGTGCCAGCAGTTTAAACCCTGCAGGAGCTTTCTTT
. | . | TRBJ2-7 | TRBV5-1 | CASSLGDPRSEQYF | TGCGCCAGCAGCTTAGGGGACCCTAGGAGCGAGCAGTACTTC
. | . | TRBJ2-2 | TRBV25-1 | CASRRGTGNTGELFF | TGTGCCAGCAGGAGAGGAACAGGGAACACCGGGGAGCTGTTTTTT
TRBD1 | . | TRBJ1-6 | TRBV2 | CATGTGSPYNSPLHF | TGTGCCACCGGGACAGGGAGTCCGTACAATTCACCCCTCCACTTT
. | . | TRBJ2-3 | TRBV4-1 | CASSQEWRADTQYF | TGCGCCAGCAGCCAAGAATGGCGCGCAGATACGCAGTATTTT
. | few | TRBJ1-2 | TRBV9 | CASSAPQSTKIYGYTF | TGTGCCAGCAGCGCCCCACAGAGCACAAAGATCTATGGCTACACCTTC
TRBD2 | . | TRBJ2-5 | TRBV20-1 | CSARPSGGIETQYF | TGCAGTGCTAGACCTAGCGGAGGTATAGAGACCCAGTACTTC
TRBD1 | few | TRBJ1-6 | TRBV25-1 | CASRVGTENSPLHF | TGTGCCAGCAGAGTCGGGACAGAAAATTCACCCCTCCACTTT
TRBD2 | . | TRBJ2-5 | TRBV7-2 | CASSSDRLAVGETQYF | TGTGCCAGCAGCTCAGACCGACTAGCCGTGGGAGAGACCCAGTACTTC
. | few | TRBJ1-1 | TRBV6-5 | CASSPGGGIDTEAFF | TGTGCCAGCAGCCCCGGGGGGGGCATTGACACTGAAGCTTTCTTT
. | . | TRBJ1-5 | TRBV4-1 | CASSQDLGSPSQPQHF | TGCGCCAGCAGCCAAGATCTGGGCAGTCCCAGTCAGCCCCAGCATTTT
. | . | TRBJ2-5 | TRBV7-3 | CASSFRAGPGGTQYF | TGTGCCAGCAGCTTTCGAGCGGGCCCCGGGGGGACCCAGTACTTC
TRBD2 | few | TRBJ2-5 | TRBV7-9 | CATYGGETQYF | TGTGCCACCTACGGGGGGGAGACCCAGTACTTC
TRBD1 | many | TRBJ2-7 | TRBV9 | CASSVEGTGSYEQYF | TGTGCCAGCAGCGTAGAAGGGACAGGGTCCTACGAGCAGTACTTC
TRBD1 | few | TRBJ1-2 | TRBV20-1 | CSASSGTGGRYGYTF | TGCAGTGCTAGTTCCGGGACAGGGGGACGGTATGGCTACACCTTC
. | . | TRBJ2-4 | TRBV20-1 | CSAREGVRGFQYF | TGCAGTGCTAGAGAGGGGGTCCGGGGTTTTCAGTACTTC
TRBD2 | few | TRBJ2-1 | TRBV7-2 | CASSLIAGAANSYNEQFF | TGTGCCAGCAGCTTAATAGCGGGGGCAGCTAACTCCTACAATGAGCAGTTCTTC
. | . | TRBJ1-6 | TRBV7-9 | CASSQGAWLNSPLHF | TGTGCCAGCAGTCAAGGGGCTTGGCTTAATTCACCCCTCCACTTT
TRBD1 | . | TRBJ1-1 | TRBV10-3 | CAIRGTGDTEAFF | TGTGCCATCAGGGGGACAGGGGACACTGAAGCTTTCTTT
. | few | TRBJ1-1 | TRBV7-3 | CASGKSAGTEAFF | TGTGCCAGCGGGAAATCAGCCGGGACTGAAGCTTTCTTT
. | few | TRBJ2-2 | TRBV11-2 | CASSRPGGSTGELFF | TGTGCCAGCAGCCGACCAGGGGGGTCCACCGGGGAGCTGTTTTTT
TRBD2 | . | TRBJ2-3 | TRBV4-3 | CASSQDLAGTDTQYF | TGCGCCAGCAGCCAAGATCTAGCGGGGACAGATACGCAGTATTTT
TRBD2 | . | TRBJ2-1 | TRBV6-2/TRBV6-3 | CASSYSPWLAGQFF | TGTGCCAGCAGTTACTCCCCGTGGCTAGCGGGCCAGTTCTTC
. | few | TRBJ1-1 | TRBV28 | CASSPIGVIEAFF | TGTGCCAGCAGTCCCATCGGAGTGATTGAAGCTTTCTTT
. | many | TRBJ1-1 | TRBV10-3 | CAISESMDRMDTEAFF | TGTGCCATCAGTGAGTCGATGGACCGAATGGACACTGAAGCTTTCTTT
TRBD1 | . | TRBJ2-5 | TRBV5-4 | CASSEQGEETQYF | TGTGCCAGCAGCGAACAGGGGGAAGAGACCCAGTACTTC
. | few | TRBJ2-3 | TRBV19 | CASRFTGPSTDTQYF | TGTGCCAGTAGATTTACCGGGCCGTCCACAGATACGCAGTATTTT
. | . | TRBJ1-1 | TRBV2 | CASSVQGGNTEAFF | TGTGCCAGCAGTGTTCAGGGTGGGAACACTGAAGCTTTCTTT
. | . | TRBJ1-4 | TRBV24-1 | CSIGDSRESGEKLFF | TGTTCCATAGGGGACTCCCGAGAGAGTGGTGAAAAACTGTTTTTT
. | . | TRBJ2-5 | TRBV7-3 | CASSRVGSQETQYF | TGTGCCAGCAGCCGGGTAGGCAGCCAAGAGACCCAGTACTTC
TRBD2 | . | TRBJ2-3 | TRBV7-2 | CASSFLPGGARTDTQYF | TGTGCCAGCAGCTTTCTTCCGGGGGGGGCGAGGACAGATACGCAGTATTTT
. | . | TRBJ2-4 | TRBV4-3 | CASSQDVPSTQNIQYF | TGCGCCAGCAGCCAAGATGTGCCCTCAACACAAAACATTCAGTACTTC
. | few | TRBJ2-1 | TRBV7-2 | CASSWGLYNEQFF | TGTGCCAGCAGCTGGGGACTCTACAATGAGCAGTTCTTC
. | . | TRBJ1-2 | TRBV20-1 | CSASPGGDYGYTF | TGCAGTGCTAGCCCGGGAGGAGACTATGGCTACACCTTC
. | few | TRBJ1-1 | TRBV5-1 | CASRTGAGTEAFF | TGCGCCAGCAGGACCGGGGCGGGGACTGAAGCTTTCTTT
. | few | TRBJ1-4 | TRBV7-2 | CASSFILGSEKLFF | TGTGCCAGCAGCTTTATCTTGGGAAGTGAAAAACTGTTTTTT
. | few | TRBJ1-1 | TRBV7-2 | CASSLWGPDTEAFF | TGTGCCAGCAGCTTATGGGGTCCAGACACTGAAGCTTTCTTT
. | few | TRBJ1-2 | TRBV5-1 | CASSLPDRTSYGYTF | TGCGCCAGCAGCTTACCAGACAGGACTTCCTATGGCTACACCTTC
TRBD1 | . | TRBJ1-5 | TRBV4-3 | CASSPGGFNQPQHF | TGCGCCAGCAGCCCAGGGGGGTTCAATCAGCCCCAGCATTTT
. | few | TRBJ2-2 | TRBV29-1 | CSVGILGNTGELFF | TGCAGCGTTGGCATTCTAGGGAACACCGGGGAGCTGTTTTTT
TRBD1 | . | TRBJ2-5 | TRBV4-3 | CASSRGTDSWSETQYF | TGCGCCAGCAGCCGGGGGACAGACTCTTGGTCGGAGACCCAGTACTTC
TRBD2 | many | TRBJ2-5 | TRBV29-1 | CSTPGLAGGGETQYF | TGCAGCACTCCGGGACTAGCGGGGGGTGGAGAGACCCAGTACTTC
. | many | TRBJ2-1 | TRBV4-2 | CASSQDRDNEQFF | TGTGCCAGCAGCCAAGATCGGGACAATGAGCAGTTCTTC
. | . | TRBJ2-3 | TRBV29-1 | CSVEDLDTDTQYF | TGCAGCGTTGAAGATTTAGACACAGATACGCAGTATTTT
. | . | TRBJ2-3 | TRBV10-2 | CASSVSHLTDTQYF | TGCGCCAGCAGTGTGTCGCACCTTACAGATACGCAGTATTTT
TRBD1 | few | TRBJ1-1 | TRBV11-2 | CASSLPSDRPLRAEAFF | TGTGCCAGCAGCTTACCCTCGGACAGGCCCCTTCGGGCTGAAGCTTTCTTT
. | . | TRBJ2-6 | TRBV7-9 | CATGGSGANVLTF | TGTGCTACCGGGGGCTCTGGGGCCAACGTCCTGACTTTC
. | . | TRBJ1-2 | TRBV18 | CASSQKGYGYTF | TGTGCCAGCTCACAGAAGGGGTATGGCTACACCTTC
. | . | TRBJ1-5 | TRBV10-3 | CAISETNLGARHQHF | TGTGCCATCAGTGAGACAAACCTAGGGGCCCGCCACCAGCATTTT
. | few | TRBJ1-3 | TRBV12-3/TRBV12-4 | CASSGNTIYF | TGTGCCAGCTCTGGAAACACCATATATTTT
. | . | TRBJ2-2 | TRBV7-9 | CASSRDVNTGELFF | TGTGCCAGCAGCCGGGACGTGAACACCGGGGAGCTGTTTTTT
. | . | TRBJ1-1 | TRBV5-1 | CASPPPGSDTEAFF | TGCGCCAGTCCCCCCCCCGGGAGTGACACTGAAGCTTTCTTT
TRBD1 | . | TRBJ2-3 | TRBV7-8 | CASSFRDRGLSTDTQYF | TGTGCCAGCAGCTTCCGGGACAGGGGCTTGAGCACAGATACGCAGTATTTT
. | few | TRBJ2-3 | TRBV24-1 | CATSDPNSGTDTQYF | TGTGCCACCAGTGATCCAAATTCCGGCACAGATACGCAGTATTTT